This TCR beta chain is drawn from a study of shared T cell receptors in the human thymus. The CDR3 covers 21 residues. Germline values: CDR1 SGHRS, CDR2 YFSETQ. V was pared by 0 bases and J by 0 bases, with 16 bases of the junction left unmatched. Measured with immunoSEQ multiplex PCR; TCRdb has only the in-frame clones, and not every one. The table records hundreds of thousands of clones, 70% to 90% of them present only once. The same data also contributed to another study, on human thymus T cells.

The sequencing sample was made of thymocytes. The sequence was obtained from a boy in the first two years of life with a congenital heart defect. This chain connects TRBV5-1 to TRBJ1-2; 11 nucleotides agree with TRBD1. DNA for the CDR3: TGCGCCAGCAGCTTGGGATTTAAGCATTTAGGACAGGGGGCGCCTAACTATGGCTACACCTTC. This encodes CASSLGFKHLGQGAPNYGYTF.